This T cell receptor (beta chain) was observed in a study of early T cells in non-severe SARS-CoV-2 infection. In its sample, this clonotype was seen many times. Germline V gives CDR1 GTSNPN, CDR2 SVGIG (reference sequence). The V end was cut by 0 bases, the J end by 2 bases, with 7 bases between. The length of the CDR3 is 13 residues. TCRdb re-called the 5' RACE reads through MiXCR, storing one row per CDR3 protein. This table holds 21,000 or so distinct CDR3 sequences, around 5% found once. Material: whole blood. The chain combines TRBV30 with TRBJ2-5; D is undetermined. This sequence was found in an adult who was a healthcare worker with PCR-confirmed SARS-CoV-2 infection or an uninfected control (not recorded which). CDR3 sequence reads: CAWSVVQQETQYF. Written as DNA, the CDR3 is TGTGCCTGGAGTGTTGTACAGCAAGAGACCCAGTACTTC.